The clone carrying this TCR beta chain was picked up many times. The antigen is unknown. The data were taken from a study of early T cells in non-severe SARS-CoV-2 infection. Study overall: Investigators sequenced bulk RNA drawn from unsorted whole blood, and chains remained unpaired. Study-wide results and caveats: The matching step, a VDJdb search, favored anti-spike CD8 responses and missed private and CD4 specificities.

Separate cDNA molecules each had unique molecular identifiers attached to them. TCRdb re-called the 5' RACE reads through MiXCR, storing one row per CDR3 protein. This sample carries 60,000 to 85,000 distinct CDR3 sequences, around 15% of them seen once, and the ten largest clones take more than 10%. The CDR3 consists of 12 residues. V lost 6 bases to trimming and J lost 8 bases, with 10 bases between them. Germline V lookup: CDR1 MDHEN, CDR2 SYDVKM. The sequence derives from an adult who was a healthcare worker with PCR-confirmed SARS-CoV-2 infection or an uninfected control (not recorded which). V and J are TRBV28 and TRBJ1-4; D might be TRBD1 (5 bases). Material for sequencing was whole blood. The CDR3 DNA follows: TGTGCCAGCAGGGGACCAGGAGAAAAACTGTTTTTT. Its translation is CASRGPGEKLFF.